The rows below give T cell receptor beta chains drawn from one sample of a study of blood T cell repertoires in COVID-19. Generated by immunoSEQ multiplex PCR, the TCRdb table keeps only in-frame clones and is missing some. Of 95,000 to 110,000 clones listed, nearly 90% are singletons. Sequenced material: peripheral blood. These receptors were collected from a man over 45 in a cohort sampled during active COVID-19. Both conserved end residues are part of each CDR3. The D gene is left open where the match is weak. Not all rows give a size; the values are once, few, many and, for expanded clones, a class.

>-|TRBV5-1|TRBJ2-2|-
CASSLTGTGELFF
TGCGCCAGCAGCTTGACAGGGACCGGGGAGCTGTTTTTT
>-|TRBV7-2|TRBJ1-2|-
CATENSGGGTNYGYTF
TGTGCCACAGAGAACTCTGGGGGGGGGACTAACTATGGCTACACCTTC
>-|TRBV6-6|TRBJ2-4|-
CASSYSNRENIQYF
TGTGCCAGCAGTTACTCTAACAGGGAGAACATTCAGTACTTC
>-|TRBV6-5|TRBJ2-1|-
CASQSLLGEQFF
TGTGCCAGCCAAAGTCTCCTCGGTGAGCAGTTCTTC
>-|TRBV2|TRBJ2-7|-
CAIYRDTNYEQYF
TGTGCCATCTACCGGGACACAAACTACGAGCAGTACTTC
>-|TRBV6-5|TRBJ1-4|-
CASKGNEKLFF
TGTGCCAGCAAGGGGAATGAAAAACTGTTTTTT
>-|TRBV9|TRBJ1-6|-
CASSVAQGNSPLHF
TGTGCCAGCAGCGTAGCGCAGGGGAATTCACCCCTCCACTTT
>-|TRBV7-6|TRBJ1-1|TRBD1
CASSTQGGNTEAFF
TGTGCCAGCAGTACTCAGGGGGGGAACACTGAAGCTTTCTTT
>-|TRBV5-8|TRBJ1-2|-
CASSPLPVLPYGYTF
TGTGCCAGCAGCCCCCTCCCGGTTCTCCCTTATGGCTACACCTTC
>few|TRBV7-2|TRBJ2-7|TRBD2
CASSPSGRAREQYF
TGTGCCAGCAGCCCCAGCGGGAGGGCTCGGGAGCAGTACTTC
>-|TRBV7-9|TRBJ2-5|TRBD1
CASSSGGTVGETQYF
TGTGCCAGCAGCTCGGGTGGGACAGTGGGAGAGACCCAGTACTTC
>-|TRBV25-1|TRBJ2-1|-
CASSDGRGDSYNEQFF
TGTGCCAGCAGTGATGGGAGGGGGGACTCCTACAATGAGCAGTTCTTC
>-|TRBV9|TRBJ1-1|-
CASSVASQNTEAFF
TGTGCCAGCAGCGTAGCGTCACAGAACACTGAAGCTTTCTTT
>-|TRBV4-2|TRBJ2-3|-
CASSQDGRLDKYF
TGTGCCAGCAGCCAAGATGGGAGGCTAGATAAGTATTTT
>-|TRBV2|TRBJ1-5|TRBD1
CASSRQGRSSNQPQHF
TGTGCCAGCAGTCGACAGGGGAGGTCGAGCAATCAGCCCCAGCATTTT
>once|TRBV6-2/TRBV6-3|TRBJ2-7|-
CASSTRGLGPSEQYF
TGTGCCAGCAGCACCCGCGGACTCGGCCCTTCCGAGCAGTACTTC